This T cell receptor beta chain originates from a study of identical twins. The sample holds a few counts of this clonotype. This CDR3 comprises 18 residues. The V and J ends lost 4 bases and 2 bases, in that order; junction bases with no gene match: 12. Germline V CDR1 and CDR2: SGHAT, FQDESV (reference sequence). Via MiXCR, TCRdb re-called the 5' RACE reads, giving one row per CDR3 protein. The sample records roughly 490,000 distinct CDR3 sequences, approximately 15% being singletons. The data also belong to a second study, concerning yellow fever vaccine responses in identical twins.

The receptor's source is a woman under 30 in good health. The sample taken for sequencing was CD4+ T cells sorted from blood. The chain joins TRBV11-1 to TRBJ2-5; the match to TRBD2 covers 11 bases. The CDR3 DNA reads as TGTGCCAGCAGCTCACTTCCCGGGACTAGCGGATTTCAAGAGACCCAGTACTTC. Translation gives CASSSLPGTSGFQETQYF.